A selection of T cell receptor beta chains follows, all from one sample in a study of a mutant IDH1 vaccine in newly diagnosed glioma. Which antigens these TCRs recognize remains unknown. Sequencing was performed with immunoSEQ multiplex PCR; in TCRdb, only in-frame clones are kept and a portion is missing. Of about 36,000 clones in the sample, 75% to 90% were seen once. The starting material was peripheral blood mononuclear cells (PBMCs), obtained from a glioma patient whose treatment included an IDH1 peptide vaccine. These receptors came from a woman aged 25 to 39 with glioma. Some clones in this sample may be carry-over from other donors' samples. CDR3s include the opening cysteine and the closing phenylalanine or tryptophan. D genes are given only for firm matches. A row's size may be missing; if present it is once, few, many or a size class.

clone_size	d_call	j_call	v_call	cdr3_nt	cdr3_aa
few	TRBD1	TRBJ2-7	TRBV6-5	TGTGCCAGCAGGCCCGGACAGGGGGGGGATCGGGAGCAGTACTTC	CASRPGQGGDREQYF
.	TRBD1	TRBJ1-2	TRBV9	TGTGCCTCGGGGACAGGGGTCGGCTACACCTTC	CASGTGVGYTF
once	TRBD1	TRBJ1-4	TRBV5-1	TGCGCCAGCAGCTTGGCTTTCCAGGGGGGTAAGAATGAAAAACTGTTTTTT	CASSLAFQGGKNEKLFF
.	.	TRBJ2-1	TRBV6-1	TGTGCCAGCAGTGAAAGAGGCCCGAACGGCTACAATGAGCAGTTCTTC	CASSERGPNGYNEQFF
once	.	TRBJ1-3	TRBV2	TGTGCCAGCAGGGCAGACCGTGGAGGCTCTGGAAACACCATATATTTT	CASRADRGGSGNTIYF
.	TRBD1	TRBJ2-5	TRBV5-6	TGTGCCAGCAGCTTGGCGAGGACAGGGCCTAAAGAGACCCAGTACTTC	CASSLARTGPKETQYF
.	.	TRBJ2-7	TRBV27	TGTGCCAGCACCGGATTTTCGGGCGGCGTCTACGAGCAGTACTTC	CASTGFSGGVYEQYF
.	.	TRBJ1-5	TRBV19	TGTGCCAGTAGTATCTATGGAGCAGGGGCCCAGAGCAATCAGCCCCAGCATTTT	CASSIYGAGAQSNQPQHF
once	TRBD1	TRBJ1-2	TRBV6-6	TGTGCCAGCAGTCAACCGGGACAGGGGTATGGCTACACCTTC	CASSQPGQGYGYTF
.	.	TRBJ1-5	TRBV4-1	TGCGCCAGCAGCCAAGTAGCGCAGGCGGTGGATCAGCCCCAGCATTTT	CASSQVAQAVDQPQHF
.	.	TRBJ1-5	TRBV7-8	TGTGCCAGCAGCTTAGGGACGGGGCGTACCCCAAGTCAGCCCCAGCATTTT	CASSLGTGRTPSQPQHF
.	TRBD1	TRBJ2-7	TRBV6-7	TGTGCCAGCACCCACGAGGGGACAGAGGACGAGCAGTACTTC	CASTHEGTEDEQYF
few	.	TRBJ1-5	TRBV7-9	TGTGCCAGCAGCTTGAGCAATCAGCCCCAGCATTTT	CASSLSNQPQHF
.	.	TRBJ2-1	TRBV19	TGTGCCAGTAGTATGAGGGCTAGCCTATTACTCAATGAGCAGTTCTTC	CASSMRASLLLNEQFF
.	TRBD2	TRBJ2-2	TRBV6-5	TGTGCCAGCAGTTACGAACGGGAGGGGACCGGGGAGCTGTTTTTT	CASSYEREGTGELFF
.	TRBD2	TRBJ2-3	TRBV6-1	TGTGCCAGCGGGAGGGAGTGGGCGGTTAGAGATACGCAGTATTTT	CASGREWAVRDTQYF
.	TRBD2	TRBJ2-5	TRBV2	TGTGCCAGCACCCCTAACGCGGGGGTCCAAGAGACCCAGTACTTC	CASTPNAGVQETQYF
.	TRBD1	TRBJ2-2	TRBV19	TGTGCCAGTAGTTCGCGGACCCACCGGTCAGGGGGGAACACCGGGGAGCTGTTTTTT	CASSSRTHRSGGNTGELFF
.	TRBD2	TRBJ2-7	TRBV29-1	TGCAGCGTTGAATGGACTAGCGGGAGAAATTACGAGCAGTACTTC	CSVEWTSGRNYEQYF
.	.	TRBJ1-4	TRBV18	TGTGCCAGCTCACGTACAGGGATGGAGAATGAAAAACTGTTTTTT	CASSRTGMENEKLFF
.	.	TRBJ2-7	TRBV7-9	TGTGCCAGCAGCCCAGATGGAGGGACCTCCTACGAGCAGTACTTC	CASSPDGGTSYEQYF
.	.	TRBJ2-7	TRBV21-1	TGTGCCAGCAGCAAAGGAGGACAGCGTCCCTACGAGCAGTACTTC	CASSKGGQRPYEQYF
.	TRBD1	TRBJ1-2	TRBV2	TGTGCCAGCAAAGGACAGGTCTATGGCTACACCTTC	CASKGQVYGYTF
.	.	TRBJ2-1	TRBV30	TGTGCCTGGAGCGAAGGGGCGGGGGCTTACAATGAGCAGTTCTTC	CAWSEGAGAYNEQFF
.	TRBD2	TRBJ2-3	TRBV5-4	TGTGCCAGCAGCTTGTTTTTAGCGGGAGGCTCCACAGATACGCAGTATTTT	CASSLFLAGGSTDTQYF
few	.	TRBJ1-1	TRBV6-6	TGTGCCAGCAGCGACATGAGGGACACTGAAGCTTTCTTT	CASSDMRDTEAFF
.	TRBD1	TRBJ1-4	TRBV6-6	TGTGCCAGCACCCCGGACAGGGGGCGCGGGGAAAAACTGTTTTTT	CASTPDRGRGEKLFF
.	.	TRBJ1-1	TRBV7-6	TGTGCCAGCAGCGACTCGTGGAAGAACACTGAAGCTTTCTTT	CASSDSWKNTEAFF
.	TRBD1	TRBJ2-2	TRBV5-5	TGTGCCAGCAGCTTAGGACAGGGACATAAGGCCGGGGAGCTGTTTTTT	CASSLGQGHKAGELFF
.	.	TRBJ2-5	TRBV10-2	TGCGCCAGCGGGGAGGAGACCCAGTACTTC	CASGEETQYF
.	.	TRBJ1-2	TRBV4-1	TGCGCCAGCAGCCAAGATCGTGGCAGAAGTCATGGCTACACCTTC	CASSQDRGRSHGYTF
.	.	TRBJ1-6	TRBV4-2	TGTGCCAGCAGCCAAGCAGGGAACTCTAATTCACCCCTCCACTTT	CASSQAGNSNSPLHF
.	.	TRBJ1-3	TRBV12-5	TGTGCTAGTGGTCCCCAGCACGGGGTTGGCTCTGGAAACACCATATATTTT	CASGPQHGVGSGNTIYF
.	.	TRBJ2-7	TRBV2	TGTGCCAGCAGTGGTGGTCGGGGTGAATACGAGCAGTACTTC	CASSGGRGEYEQYF
.	.	TRBJ2-3	TRBV10-3	TGTGCCATCAGTGACGGGGAGGTGGGAGATACGCAGTATTTT	CAISDGEVGDTQYF
.	.	TRBJ1-5	TRBV7-9	TGTGCCAGCAGCTTGGCAGGGGGCAATCAGCCCCAGCATTTT	CASSLAGGNQPQHF
.	TRBD2	TRBJ2-7	TRBV11-2	TGTGCCAGCAGCACCCGGCGGGGAGGGAGCTCCTACGAGCAGTACTTC	CASSTRRGGSSYEQYF
once	.	TRBJ2-5	TRBV6-6	TGTGCCAGCAGCTTCCGAGAGACCCAGTACTTC	CASSFRETQYF
.	TRBD1	TRBJ2-2	TRBV25-1	TGTGCCAGCAGTGATCAGGGGGCGAGGGCCGGGGAGCTGTTTTTT	CASSDQGARAGELFF
.	.	TRBJ1-2	TRBV6-5	TGTGCCAGCAGCCCGGGGGGGGAGGACTATGGCTACACCTTC	CASSPGGEDYGYTF